Following are 2 T cell receptor beta chains from one sample sequenced in a study of T cells in Graves' hyperthyroidism and ophthalmopathy. RNA transcripts gave rise to amplified TCR beta CDR3 regions. First-round RT-PCR targeting the TCR CDR3 was performed with the HTBI primer set. TCRdb re-analysed the multiplex PCR reads in MiXCR, keeping a single row per CDR3 protein. The repertoire holds some 460,000 distinct CDR3 sequences, with around 16% as singletons. The sequencing sample was made of blood. The receptors stem from a woman younger than 30 with Graves' hyperthyroidism.

This clonotype was seen at least ten times. The chain joins TRBV7-2 to TRBJ1-4; a weak D match, TRBD1 (5 bases). Germline assignment: CDR1 SGHTA and CDR2 FQGNSA. The V and J ends lost 5 bases and 7 bases respectively, with 17 bases between them. This CDR3 region has 15 residues. The CDR3 region has the DNA TGTGCCAGCAGCCAGTTACGGGGGTTTAGTGAAAAACTGTTTTTT. This translates into CASSQLRGFSEKLFF.

This clonotype was detected ten times or more. The chain is built from TRBV11-2 and TRBJ2-5; 9 bases align to TRBD1. Trimming took 0 bases from V and 4 from J; bases not matched to a gene: 9. The CDR3 consists of 17 residues. The germline CDR1 and CDR2 sequences are SGHAT and FQNNGV. In nucleotides, the CDR3 is TGTGCCAGCAGCTTAGAAGGGACAGGGATTGGGGGAGAGACCCAGTACTTC. Translating it yields CASSLEGTGIGGETQYF. The whole variable domain, filled in from reference TRBV11-2 and TRBJ2-5, reads EAGVAQSPRYKIIEKRQSVAFWCNPISGHATLYWYQQILGQGPKLLIQFQNNGVVDDSQLPKDRFSAERLKGVDSTLKIQPAKLEDSAVYLCASSLEGTGIGGETQYFGPGTRLLVL.